This TCR beta chain was recorded in a study of cytomegalovirus exposure and HLA in healthy donors. Overall study findings and caveats: There were 150 to 200 TCR beta chains listed as cytomegalovirus-associated.

The CDR3 runs to 11 residues. Per the germline V gene, CDR1 is SQVTM and CDR2 is ANQGSEA. Profiled with immunoSEQ multiplex PCR; TCRdb holds only in-frame clones, not every one. This table has 150,000 to 200,000 clones, over 65% appearing once. Turning to this clone: Its specificity is unknown.

Sequenced input: PBMCs. The TCR originated in a man aged 18 to 29 in good health and CMV-seropositive. This rearrangement joins TRBV29-1 to TRBJ1-3, with TRBD1 matching over 7 bases. The CDR3, as DNA: TGCAGTACAGGGGCTGGAAACACCATATATTTT. It translates to CSTGAGNTIYF.